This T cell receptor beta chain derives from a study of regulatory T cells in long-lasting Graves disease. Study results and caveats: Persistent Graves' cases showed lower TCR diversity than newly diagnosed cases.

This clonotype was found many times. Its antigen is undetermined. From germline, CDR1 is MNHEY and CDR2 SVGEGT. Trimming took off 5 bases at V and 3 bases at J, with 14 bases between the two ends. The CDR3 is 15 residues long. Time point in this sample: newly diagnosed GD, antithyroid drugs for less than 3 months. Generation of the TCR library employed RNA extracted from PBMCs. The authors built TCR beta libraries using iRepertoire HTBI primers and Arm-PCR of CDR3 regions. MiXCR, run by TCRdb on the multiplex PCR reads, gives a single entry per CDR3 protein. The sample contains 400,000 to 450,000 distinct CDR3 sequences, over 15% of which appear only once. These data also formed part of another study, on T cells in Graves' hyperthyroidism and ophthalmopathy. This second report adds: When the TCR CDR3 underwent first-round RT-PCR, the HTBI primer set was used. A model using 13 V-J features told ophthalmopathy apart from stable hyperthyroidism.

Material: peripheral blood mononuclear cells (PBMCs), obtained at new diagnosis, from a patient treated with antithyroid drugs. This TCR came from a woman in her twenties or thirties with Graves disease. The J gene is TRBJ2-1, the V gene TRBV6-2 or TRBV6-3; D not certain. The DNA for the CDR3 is TGTGCCAGCAGTCCCTCCCGTCAAAACTACAATGAGCAGTTCTTC. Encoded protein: CASSPSRQNYNEQFF.